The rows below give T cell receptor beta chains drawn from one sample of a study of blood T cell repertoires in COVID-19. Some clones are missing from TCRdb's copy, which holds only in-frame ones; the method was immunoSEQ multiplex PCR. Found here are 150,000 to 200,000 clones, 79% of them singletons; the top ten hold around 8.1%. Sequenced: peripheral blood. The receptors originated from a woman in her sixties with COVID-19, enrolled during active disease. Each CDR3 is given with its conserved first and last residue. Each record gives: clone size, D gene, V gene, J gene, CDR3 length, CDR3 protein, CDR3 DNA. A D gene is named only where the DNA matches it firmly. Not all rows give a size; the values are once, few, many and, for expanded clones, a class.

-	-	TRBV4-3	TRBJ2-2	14	CASSHDSWTGELFF	TGCGCCAGCAGCCACGACAGTTGGACCGGGGAGCTGTTTTTT
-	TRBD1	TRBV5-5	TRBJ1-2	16	CASSMTPGQGSYGYTF	TGTGCCAGCAGCATGACCCCGGGACAGGGAAGCTATGGCTACACCTTC
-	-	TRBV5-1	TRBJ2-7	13	CASSLSQGYEQYF	TGCGCCAGCAGCTTGAGTCAGGGATACGAGCAGTACTTC
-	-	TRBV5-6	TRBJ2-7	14	CASSLLGPSGEQYF	TGTGCCAGCAGCTTGTTAGGGCCCTCGGGGGAGCAGTACTTC
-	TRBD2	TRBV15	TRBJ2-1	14	CATSLGTSGNEQFF	TGTGCCACCAGCCTCGGGACTAGCGGGAATGAGCAGTTCTTC
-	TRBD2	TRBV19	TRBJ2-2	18	CASSIPGLAGGRTGELFF	TGTGCCAGTAGTATCCCGGGACTAGCGGGAGGGAGGACCGGGGAGCTGTTTTTT
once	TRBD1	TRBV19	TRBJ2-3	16	CASRNRDRGGADTQYF	TGTGCCAGTAGAAACCGGGACAGGGGGGGTGCAGATACGCAGTATTTT
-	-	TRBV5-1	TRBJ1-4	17	CASSSETWAAQNEKLFF	TGCGCCAGCAGCTCCGAAACCTGGGCTGCCCAAAATGAAAAACTGTTTTTT
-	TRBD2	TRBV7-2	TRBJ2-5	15	CASSLGAGAGETQYF	TGTGCCAGCAGCTTAGGAGCGGGGGCGGGGGAGACCCAGTACTTC
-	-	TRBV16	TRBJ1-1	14	CASSQFWAGTEAFF	TGTGCCAGCAGCCAATTTTGGGCGGGCACTGAAGCTTTCTTT
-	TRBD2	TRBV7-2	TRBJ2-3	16	CASSFGLAGFRDTQYF	TGTGCCAGCAGCTTCGGACTAGCGGGGTTCAGAGATACGCAGTATTTT
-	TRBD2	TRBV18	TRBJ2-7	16	CASTGTSGRVSYEQYF	TGTGCCAGCACGGGGACTAGCGGGAGGGTATCCTACGAGCAGTACTTC
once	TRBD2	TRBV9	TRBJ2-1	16	CASSVGLAGVVNEQFF	TGTGCCAGCAGCGTTGGACTAGCGGGAGTAGTCAATGAGCAGTTCTTC
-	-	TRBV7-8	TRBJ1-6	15	CASSPTELFNSPLHF	TGTGCCAGCAGCCCCACAGAGCTTTTCAATTCACCCCTCCACTTT
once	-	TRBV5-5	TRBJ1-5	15	CASSFSQLSNQPQHF	TGTGCCAGCAGCTTTAGCCAGCTTAGCAATCAGCCCCAGCATTTT
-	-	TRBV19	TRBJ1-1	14	CASSMSRENTEAFF	TGTGCCAGTAGTATGAGCAGGGAGAACACTGAAGCTTTCTTT
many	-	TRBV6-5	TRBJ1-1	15	CASSYRGVQGSEAFF	TGTGCCAGCAGTTACCGAGGTGTACAGGGTTCTGAAGCTTTCTTT
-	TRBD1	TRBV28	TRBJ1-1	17	CASSLAGPGGGNTEAFF	TGTGCCAGCAGTTTAGCCGGGCCAGGGGGCGGTAACACTGAAGCTTTCTTT
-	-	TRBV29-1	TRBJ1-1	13	CSVRRGGNTEAFF	TGCAGCGTACGAAGGGGGGGGAACACTGAAGCTTTCTTT
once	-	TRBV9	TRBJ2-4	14	CASSDRGFAGIQYF	TGTGCCAGCAGCGACCGGGGGTTCGCTGGCATTCAGTACTTC
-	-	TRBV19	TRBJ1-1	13	CASSIVRETEAFF	TGTGCCAGTAGTATAGTACGAGAAACTGAAGCTTTCTTT
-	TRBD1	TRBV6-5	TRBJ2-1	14	CASSRDRAYNEQFF	TGTGCCAGCAGCCGGGACAGGGCCTACAATGAGCAGTTCTTC
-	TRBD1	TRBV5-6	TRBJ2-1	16	CASSWDRHSSYNEQFF	TGTGCCAGCAGTTGGGACAGGCACAGCTCCTACAATGAGCAGTTCTTC
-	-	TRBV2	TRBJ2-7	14	CASSNAGSGYEQYF	TGTGCCAGCAGTAACGCCGGGAGCGGATACGAGCAGTACTTC
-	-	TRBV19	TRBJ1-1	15	CASSITKIRSGEAFF	TGTGCCAGTAGTATTACCAAAATCCGATCAGGGGAAGCTTTCTTT
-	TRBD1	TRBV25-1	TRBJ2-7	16	CASSLGDRGVSYEQYF	TGTGCCAGCAGTCTCGGGGACAGGGGGGTATCCTACGAGCAGTACTTC
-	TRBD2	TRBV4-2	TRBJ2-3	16	CASSQEGLAGTDTQYF	TGTGCCAGCAGCCAAGAAGGACTAGCGGGCACAGATACGCAGTATTTT
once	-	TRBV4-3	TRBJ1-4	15	CASSQSIQSNEKLFF	TGCGCCAGCAGCCAAAGCATACAGTCTAATGAAAAACTGTTTTTT
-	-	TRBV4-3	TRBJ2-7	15	CASSQDRASVGEQYF	TGCGCCAGCAGCCAAGATCGCGCTAGCGTGGGGGAGCAGTACTTC
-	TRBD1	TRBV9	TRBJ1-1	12	CASRSSGGRAFF	TGTGCCAGCCGCTCTTCAGGGGGTCGGGCTTTCTTT
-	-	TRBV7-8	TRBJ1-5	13	CASSSGSNQPQHF	TGTGCCAGCAGCTCCGGTAGCAATCAGCCCCAGCATTTT
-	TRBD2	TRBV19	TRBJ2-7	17	CASSGPSGRPLEGEQYF	TGTGCCAGTAGTGGTCCTAGCGGGAGACCCCTTGAGGGCGAGCAGTACTTC
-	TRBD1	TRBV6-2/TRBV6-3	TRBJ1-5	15	CASSYNRGVNQPQHF	TGTGCCAGCAGTTACAACAGGGGAGTCAATCAGCCCCAGCATTTT
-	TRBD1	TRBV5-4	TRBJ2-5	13	CASSRTGPETQYF	TGTGCCAGCAGCCGGACAGGGCCAGAGACCCAGTACTTC
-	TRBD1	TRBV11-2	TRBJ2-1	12	CASSPRTGDDFF	TGTGCCAGCAGCCCAAGGACAGGGGACGACTTCTTC
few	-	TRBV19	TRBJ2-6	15	CASSLPGSWANVLTF	TGTGCCAGTAGTTTGCCGGGATCCTGGGCCAACGTCCTGACTTTC
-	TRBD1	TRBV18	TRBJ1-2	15	CASSPKTGDNYGYTF	TGTGCCAGCTCACCAAAGACAGGGGATAACTATGGCTACACCTTC
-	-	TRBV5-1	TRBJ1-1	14	CASSLVGLNTEAFF	TGCGCCAGCAGCTTGGTGGGCCTGAACACTGAAGCTTTCTTT
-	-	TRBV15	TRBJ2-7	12	CATSPGLGEQYF	TGTGCCACCAGCCCCGGACTGGGTGAGCAGTACTTC
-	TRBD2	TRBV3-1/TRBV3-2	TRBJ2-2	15	CASSLPIAGAGELFF	TGTGCCAGCAGCCTTCCGATAGCGGGGGCCGGGGAGCTGTTTTTT
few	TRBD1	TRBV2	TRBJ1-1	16	CASKEGTGRASTEAFF	TGTGCCAGCAAGGAAGGGACAGGGAGGGCGTCCACTGAAGCTTTCTTT
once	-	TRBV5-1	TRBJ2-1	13	CASSPSSYNEQFF	TGCGCCAGCAGCCCCAGCTCCTACAATGAGCAGTTCTTC
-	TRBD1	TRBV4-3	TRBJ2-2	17	CASSRNRGDANTGELFF	TGCGCCAGCAGCCGGAACAGGGGGGACGCGAACACCGGGGAGCTGTTTTTT
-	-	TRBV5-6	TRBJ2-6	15	CASSQSVARANVLTF	TGTGCCAGCAGCCAGAGCGTTGCGAGGGCCAACGTCCTGACTTTC
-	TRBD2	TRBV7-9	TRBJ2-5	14	CASSPGRAGETQYF	TGTGCCAGCAGCCCAGGGAGGGCAGGGGAGACCCAGTACTTC
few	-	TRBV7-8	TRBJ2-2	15	CASSLIQGGTGELFF	TGTGCCAGCAGCTTAATACAGGGTGGCACCGGGGAGCTGTTTTTT
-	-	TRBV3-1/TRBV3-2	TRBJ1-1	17	CASSQAGHWVLNTEAFF	TGTGCCAGCAGCCAAGCCGGACATTGGGTCTTGAACACTGAAGCTTTCTTT
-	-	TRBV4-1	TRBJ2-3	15	CASSQDGGGTDTQYF	TGCGCCAGCAGCCAAGATGGAGGGGGCACAGATACGCAGTATTTT
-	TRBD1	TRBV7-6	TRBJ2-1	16	CASSLLGQEFRNEQFF	TGTGCCAGCAGCTTACTGGGACAGGAATTTAGGAATGAGCAGTTCTTC
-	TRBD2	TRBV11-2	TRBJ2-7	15	CASSLGLAGSYEQYF	TGTGCCAGCAGCTTGGGGCTAGCGGGCTCCTACGAGCAGTACTTC
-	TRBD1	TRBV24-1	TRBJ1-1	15	CATSDPGQGNTEAFF	TGTGCCACCAGTGATCCGGGACAGGGGAACACTGAAGCTTTCTTT
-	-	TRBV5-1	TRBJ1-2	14	CASRIWTANYGYTF	TGCGCCAGCAGGATCTGGACAGCTAACTATGGCTACACCTTC
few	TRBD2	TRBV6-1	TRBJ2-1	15	CASSERRGGRHEQFF	TGTGCCAGCAGTGAACGTCGGGGGGGCCGGCATGAGCAGTTCTTC